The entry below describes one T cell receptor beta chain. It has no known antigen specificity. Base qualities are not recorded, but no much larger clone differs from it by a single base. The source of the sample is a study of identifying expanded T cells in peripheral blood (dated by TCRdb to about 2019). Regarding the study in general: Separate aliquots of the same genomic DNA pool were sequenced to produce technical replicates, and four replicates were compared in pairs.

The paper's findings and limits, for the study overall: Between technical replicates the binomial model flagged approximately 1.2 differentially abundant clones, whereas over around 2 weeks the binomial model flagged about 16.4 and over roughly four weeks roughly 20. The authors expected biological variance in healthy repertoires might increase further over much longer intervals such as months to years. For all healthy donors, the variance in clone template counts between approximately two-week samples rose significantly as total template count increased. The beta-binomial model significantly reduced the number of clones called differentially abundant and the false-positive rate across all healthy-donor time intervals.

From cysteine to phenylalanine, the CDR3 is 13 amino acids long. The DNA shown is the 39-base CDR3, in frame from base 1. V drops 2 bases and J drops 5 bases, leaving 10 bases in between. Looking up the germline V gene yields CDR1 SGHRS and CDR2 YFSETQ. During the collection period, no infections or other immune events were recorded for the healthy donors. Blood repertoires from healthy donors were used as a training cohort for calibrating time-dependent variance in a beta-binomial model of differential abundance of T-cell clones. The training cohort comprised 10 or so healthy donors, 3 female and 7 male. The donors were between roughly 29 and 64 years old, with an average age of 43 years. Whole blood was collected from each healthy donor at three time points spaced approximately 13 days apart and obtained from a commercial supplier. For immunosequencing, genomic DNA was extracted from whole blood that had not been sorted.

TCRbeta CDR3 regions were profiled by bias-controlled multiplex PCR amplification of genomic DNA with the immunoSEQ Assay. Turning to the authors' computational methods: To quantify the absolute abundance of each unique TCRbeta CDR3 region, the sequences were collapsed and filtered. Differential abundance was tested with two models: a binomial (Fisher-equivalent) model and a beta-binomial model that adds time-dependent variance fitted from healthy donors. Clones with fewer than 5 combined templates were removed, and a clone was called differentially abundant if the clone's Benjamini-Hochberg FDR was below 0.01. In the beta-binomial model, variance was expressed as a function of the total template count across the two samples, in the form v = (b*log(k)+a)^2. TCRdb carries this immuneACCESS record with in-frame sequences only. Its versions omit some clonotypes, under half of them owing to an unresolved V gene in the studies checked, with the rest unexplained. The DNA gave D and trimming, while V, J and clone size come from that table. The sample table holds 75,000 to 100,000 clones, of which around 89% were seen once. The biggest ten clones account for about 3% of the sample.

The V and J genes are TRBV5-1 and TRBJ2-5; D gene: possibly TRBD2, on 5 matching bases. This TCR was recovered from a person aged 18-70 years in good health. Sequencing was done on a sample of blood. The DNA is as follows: TGCGCCAGCAGCTTCGATAGGAGGGAGACCCAGTACTTC. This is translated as CASSFDRRETQYF.